This entry describes one T cell receptor (beta chain). Its antigen is not known. This entry belongs to a study of T cell repertoires in cytomegalovirus infection. Turning to the study itself: Public TCR beta signatures indicated both CMV infection and matching HLA type. Study findings and constraints: Identification of carriers of CMV plus the relevant HLA was performed using cumulative public TCR beta family frequency.

Germline V lookup: CDR1 PRHDT, CDR2 FYEKMQ (reference sequence). The ends were cut back, 1 base at V and 3 bases at J, with 14 bases in the middle. CDR3 size: 16 residues. TCRdb reanalysed the reads using MiXCR and keeps one entry per CDR3 protein. In the table there are about a million distinct CDR3 sequences, around 32% of which are singletons. The V and J genes are TRBV13 and TRBJ2-3; TRBD2 might be the D (5 bases). This TCR was recovered from a human donor in good health (CMV status not recorded). Some clones in this sample may be carry-over from other donors' samples. The specimen was cultured CD8+ T cells from PBMCs, collected from culture after CMV antigen stimulation. CDR3 nucleotides: TGTGCCAGCAGCTTAGTTGAGGGTGTGAAGACAGATACGCAGTATTTT. Amino acids: CASSLVEGVKTDTQYF.